This T cell receptor (beta chain) was profiled in a study of T cells in Graves' hyperthyroidism and ophthalmopathy. RNA transcripts were the template for amplifying TCR beta CDR3 regions. TCR CDR3 regions were first amplified by RT-PCR with HTBI primers. One entry per CDR3 protein results from TCRdb running MiXCR on the multiplex PCR reads. The table records approximately 720,000 distinct CDR3 sequences, roughly a sixth of them present only once. This blood was taken when hyperthyroidism was first diagnosed, before any ophthalmopathy symptoms existed. The sample holds many counts of this clonotype. The V end lost 6 bases, the J end lost 0 bases, and 10 bases lay between the germline ends. The CDR3 runs 13 residues. CDR1 DFQATT and CDR2 SNEGSKA come from the germline V gene (reference sequence).

This TCR was recovered from a woman in her forties or fifties with Graves' hyperthyroidism that later progressed to Graves' ophthalmopathy. V and J are TRBV20-1 and TRBJ2-3; D not certain. The sample consisted of blood. CDR3 residues: CSAPDPSTDTQYF. As DNA, the CDR3 is TGCAGTGCACCCGACCCGAGCACAGATACGCAGTATTTT.